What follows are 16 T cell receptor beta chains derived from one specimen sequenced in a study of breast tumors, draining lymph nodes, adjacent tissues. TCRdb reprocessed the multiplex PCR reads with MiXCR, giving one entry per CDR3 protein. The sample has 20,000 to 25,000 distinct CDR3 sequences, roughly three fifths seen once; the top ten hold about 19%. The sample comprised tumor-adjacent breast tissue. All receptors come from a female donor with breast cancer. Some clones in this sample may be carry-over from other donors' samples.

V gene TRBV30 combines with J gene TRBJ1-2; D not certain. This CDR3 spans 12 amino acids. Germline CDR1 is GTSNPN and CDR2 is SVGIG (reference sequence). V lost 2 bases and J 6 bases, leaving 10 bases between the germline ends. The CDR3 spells CAWSRRGHGYTF. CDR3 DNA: TGTGCCTGGAGTAGACGGGGTCATGGCTACACCTTC.

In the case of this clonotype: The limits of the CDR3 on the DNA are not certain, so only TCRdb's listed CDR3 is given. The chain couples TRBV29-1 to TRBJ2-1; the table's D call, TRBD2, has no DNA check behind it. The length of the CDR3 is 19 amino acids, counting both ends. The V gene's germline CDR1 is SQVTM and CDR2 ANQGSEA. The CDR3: CSIYLCSVVYYLGEDEQFF.

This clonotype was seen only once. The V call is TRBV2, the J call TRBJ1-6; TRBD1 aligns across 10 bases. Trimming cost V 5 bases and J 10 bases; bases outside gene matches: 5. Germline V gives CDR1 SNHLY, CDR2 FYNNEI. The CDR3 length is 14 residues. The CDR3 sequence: CASSRQGAGSPLHF. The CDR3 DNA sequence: TGTGCCAGCAGTAGACAGGGGGCAGGATCACCCCTCCACTTT.

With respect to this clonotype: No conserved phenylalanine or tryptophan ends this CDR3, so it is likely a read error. CDR3: CSARDPEGQGSMNTEAFL. The CDR3 nucleotides are TGCAGTGCTAGAGATCCGGAGGGGCAGGGGTCCATGAACACTGAAGCTTTCCTT. The chain couples TRBV20-1 to TRBJ1-1; maybe TRBD1 (6 bases). Trimming shortened V by 0 bases and J by 0 bases, and 20 bases separated the two germline ends. The germline V gene has CDR1 DFQATT and CDR2 SNEGSKA (reference sequence). CDR3 length: 18 amino acids.

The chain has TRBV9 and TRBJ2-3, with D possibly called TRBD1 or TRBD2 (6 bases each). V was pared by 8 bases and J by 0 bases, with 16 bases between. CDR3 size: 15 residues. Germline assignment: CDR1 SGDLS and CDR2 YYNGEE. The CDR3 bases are TGTGCCAGTCAGGCCGGGGGCGGAAGCACAGATACGCAGTATTTT. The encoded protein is CASQAGGGSTDTQYF.

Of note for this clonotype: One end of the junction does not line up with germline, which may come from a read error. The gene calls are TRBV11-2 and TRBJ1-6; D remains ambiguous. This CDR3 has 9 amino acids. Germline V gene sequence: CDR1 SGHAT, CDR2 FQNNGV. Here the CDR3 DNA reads TGTGCCAGCAGCGAGAGGCGGAACTTT. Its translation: CASSERRNF.

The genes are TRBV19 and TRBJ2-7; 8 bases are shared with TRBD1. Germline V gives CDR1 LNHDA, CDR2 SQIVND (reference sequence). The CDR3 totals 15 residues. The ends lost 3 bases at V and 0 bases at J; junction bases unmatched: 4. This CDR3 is CASSIIGTGSYEQYF. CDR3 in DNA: TGTGCCAGTAGTATTATCGGGACAGGCTCCTACGAGCAGTACTTC.

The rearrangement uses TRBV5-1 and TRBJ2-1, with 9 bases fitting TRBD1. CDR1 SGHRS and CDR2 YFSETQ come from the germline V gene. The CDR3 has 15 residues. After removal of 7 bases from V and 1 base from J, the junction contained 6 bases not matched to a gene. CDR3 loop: CASFTGGKSYNEQFF. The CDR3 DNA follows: TGCGCCAGCTTTACAGGGGGCAAGTCCTACAATGAGCAGTTCTTC. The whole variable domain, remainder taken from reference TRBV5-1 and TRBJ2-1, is KAGVTQTPRYLIKTRGQQVTLSCSPISGHRSVSWYQQTPGQGLQFLFEYFSETQRNKGNFPGRFSGRQFSNSRSEMNVSTLELGDSALYLCASFTGGKSYNEQFFGPGTRLTVL.

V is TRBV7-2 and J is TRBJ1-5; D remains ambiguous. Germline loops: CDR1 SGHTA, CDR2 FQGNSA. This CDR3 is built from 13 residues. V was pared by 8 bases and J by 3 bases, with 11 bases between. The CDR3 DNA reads TGTGCCAGCGGGAAACATGCCAATCAGCCCCAGCATTTT. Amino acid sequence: CASGKHANQPQHF.

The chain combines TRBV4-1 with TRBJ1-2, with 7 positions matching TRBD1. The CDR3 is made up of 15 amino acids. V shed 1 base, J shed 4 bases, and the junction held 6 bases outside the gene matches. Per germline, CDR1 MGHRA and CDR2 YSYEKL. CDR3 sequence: CASSQVRGGSYGYTF. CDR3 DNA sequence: TGCGCCAGCAGCCAAGTTCGAGGGGGCTCCTATGGCTACACCTTC.

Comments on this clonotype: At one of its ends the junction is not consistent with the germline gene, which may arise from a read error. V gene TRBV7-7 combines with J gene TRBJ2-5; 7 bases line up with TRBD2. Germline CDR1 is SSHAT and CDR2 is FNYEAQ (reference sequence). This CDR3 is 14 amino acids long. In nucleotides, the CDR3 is TGTGCTAGCAGCTTAGCGGGTAGGAGTGGGACCCAGTACTTC. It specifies CASSLAGRSGTQYF.

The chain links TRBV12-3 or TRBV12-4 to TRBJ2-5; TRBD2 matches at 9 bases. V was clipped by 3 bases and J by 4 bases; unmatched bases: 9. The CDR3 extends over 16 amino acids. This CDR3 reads CASSFAASGKVETQYF. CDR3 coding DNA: TGTGCCAGCAGTTTTGCTGCTAGCGGGAAGGTAGAGACCCAGTACTTC.

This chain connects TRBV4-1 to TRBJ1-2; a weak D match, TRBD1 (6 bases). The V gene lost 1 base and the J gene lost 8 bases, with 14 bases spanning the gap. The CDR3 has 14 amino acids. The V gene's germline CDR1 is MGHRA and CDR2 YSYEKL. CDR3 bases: TGCGCCAGCAGCCAAGGGTTGGGGGCGGAGGGCTACACCTTC. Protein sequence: CASSQGLGAEGYTF.

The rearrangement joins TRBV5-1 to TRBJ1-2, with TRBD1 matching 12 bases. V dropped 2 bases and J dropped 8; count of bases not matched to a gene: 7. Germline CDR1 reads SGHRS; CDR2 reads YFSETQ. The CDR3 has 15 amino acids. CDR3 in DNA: TGCGCCAGCAGCTTCGGGACAGGGGGCGCGGGCGGCTACACCTTC. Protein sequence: CASSFGTGGAGGYTF. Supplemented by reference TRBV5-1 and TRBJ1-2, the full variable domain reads KAGVTQTPRYLIKTRGQQVTLSCSPISGHRSVSWYQQTPGQGLQFLFEYFSETQRNKGNFPGRFSGRQFSNSRSEMNVSTLELGDSALYLCASSFGTGGAGGYTFGSGTRLTVV.

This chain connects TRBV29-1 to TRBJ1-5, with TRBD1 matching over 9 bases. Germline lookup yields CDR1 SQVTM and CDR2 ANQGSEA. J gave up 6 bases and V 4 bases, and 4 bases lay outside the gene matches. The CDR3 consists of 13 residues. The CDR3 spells CSVGDRVAQPQHF. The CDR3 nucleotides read TGCAGCGTTGGGGACAGGGTAGCTCAGCCCCAGCATTTT. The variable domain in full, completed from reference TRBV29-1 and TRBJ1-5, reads SAVISQKPSRDICQRGTSLTIQCQVDSQVTMMFWYRQQPGQSLTLIATANQGSEATYESGFVIDKFPISRPNLTFSTLTVSNMSPEDSSIYLCSVGDRVAQPQHFGDGTRLSIL.

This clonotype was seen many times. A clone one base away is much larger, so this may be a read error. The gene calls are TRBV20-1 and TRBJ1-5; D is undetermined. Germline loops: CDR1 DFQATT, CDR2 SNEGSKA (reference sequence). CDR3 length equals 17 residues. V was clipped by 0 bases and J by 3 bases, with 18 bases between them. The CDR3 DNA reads TGCAGTGCTAGAGATGGGCGGCAGGTGCCACTCAATCAGCCCCAGCATTTT. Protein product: CSARDGRQVPLNQPQHF.